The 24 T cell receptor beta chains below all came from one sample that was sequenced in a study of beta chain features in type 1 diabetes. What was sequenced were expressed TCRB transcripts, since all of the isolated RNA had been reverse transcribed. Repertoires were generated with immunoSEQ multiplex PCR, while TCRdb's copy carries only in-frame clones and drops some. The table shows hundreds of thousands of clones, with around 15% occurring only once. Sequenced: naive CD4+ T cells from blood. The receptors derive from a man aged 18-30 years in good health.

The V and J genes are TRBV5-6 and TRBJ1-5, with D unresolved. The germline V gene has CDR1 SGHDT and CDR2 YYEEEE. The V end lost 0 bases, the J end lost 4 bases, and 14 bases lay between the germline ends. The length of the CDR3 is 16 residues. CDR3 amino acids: CASSLAARGFNQPQHF. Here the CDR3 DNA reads TGTGCCAGCAGCTTGGCGGCTAGAGGTTTTAATCAGCCCCAGCATTTT.

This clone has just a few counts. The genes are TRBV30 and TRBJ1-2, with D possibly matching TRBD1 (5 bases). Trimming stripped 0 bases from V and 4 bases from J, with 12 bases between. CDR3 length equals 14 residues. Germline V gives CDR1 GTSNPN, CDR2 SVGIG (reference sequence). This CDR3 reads CAWSVGGTSYGYTF. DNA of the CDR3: TGTGCCTGGAGTGTGGGCGGGACGTCCTATGGCTACACCTTC.

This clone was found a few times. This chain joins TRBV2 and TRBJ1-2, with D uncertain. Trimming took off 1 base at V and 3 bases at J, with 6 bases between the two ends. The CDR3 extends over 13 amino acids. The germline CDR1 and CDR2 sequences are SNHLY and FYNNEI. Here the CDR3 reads CASSEEVYYGYTF. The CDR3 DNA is TGTGCCAGCAGTGAAGAGGTGTACTATGGCTACACCTTC.

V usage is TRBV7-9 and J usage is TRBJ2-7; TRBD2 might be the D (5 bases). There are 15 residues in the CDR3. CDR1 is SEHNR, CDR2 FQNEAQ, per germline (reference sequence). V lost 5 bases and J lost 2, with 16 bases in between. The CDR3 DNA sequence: TGTGCCAGCAGCCCCTTTGGTGCAGCGGCCTACGAGCAGTACTTC. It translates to CASSPFGAAAYEQYF.

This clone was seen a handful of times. CDR3 protein: CASSLRLPGGYTEAFF. The CDR3 DNA sequence: TGTGCCAGCAGTTTAAGATTGCCGGGAGGGTACACTGAAGCTTTCTTT. The chain is built from TRBV27 and TRBJ1-1; D uncertain. Germline V gene lookup returns CDR1 MNHEY and CDR2 SMNVEV (reference sequence). Trimming removed 2 bases at V and 3 bases at J, with 16 bases between. This CDR3 is built from 16 residues.

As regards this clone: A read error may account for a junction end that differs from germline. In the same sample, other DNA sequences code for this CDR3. In DNA form, the CDR3 reads TGCGCCAGCAGTTTGGCCGGGACAGGGGGCCACGAGCAGTACTTC. Protein: CASSLAGTGGHEQYF. V and J are TRBV5-1 and TRBJ2-7; TRBD1 aligns across 12 bases. The CDR3 runs to 15 residues. Germline V gene lookup returns CDR1 SGHRS and CDR2 YFSETQ.

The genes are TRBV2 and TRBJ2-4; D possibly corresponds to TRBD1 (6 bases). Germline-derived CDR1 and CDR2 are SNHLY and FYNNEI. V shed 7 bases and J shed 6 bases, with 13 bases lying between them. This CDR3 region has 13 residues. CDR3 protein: CASIPGHPNIQYF. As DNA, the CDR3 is TGTGCCAGCATTCCGGGACACCCAAACATTCAGTACTTC.

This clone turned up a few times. The CDR3 coding sequence is TGTGCCAGCAGTGTCAGGGGGGGAGGAACTGAAGCTTTCTTT. This codes for CASSVRGGGTEAFF. This sequence joins TRBV2 and TRBJ1-1; TRBD1 matches at 7 bases. CDR3 length equals 14 residues. Trimming removed 4 bases from V and 5 bases from J; junction bases left unmatched: 7. CDR1 SNHLY and CDR2 FYNNEI come from the germline V gene. Supplemented by reference TRBV2 and TRBJ1-1, the full variable domain reads EPEVTQTPSHQVTQMGQEVILRCVPISNHLYFYWYRQILGQKVEFLVSFYNNEISEKSEIFDDQFSVERPDGSNFTLKIRSTKLEDSAMYFCASSVRGGGTEAFFGQGTRLTVV.

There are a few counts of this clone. In DNA form, the CDR3 reads TGTGCCAGCAGTGAAAAGGAAGCGTACTACAATGAGCAGTTCTTC. Protein: CASSEKEAYYNEQFF. The chain combines TRBV2 with TRBJ2-1, with D unresolved. The length of the CDR3 is 15 residues. Germline CDR1 and CDR2: SNHLY and FYNNEI. V shed 2 bases and J shed 3 bases, with 11 bases lying between them.

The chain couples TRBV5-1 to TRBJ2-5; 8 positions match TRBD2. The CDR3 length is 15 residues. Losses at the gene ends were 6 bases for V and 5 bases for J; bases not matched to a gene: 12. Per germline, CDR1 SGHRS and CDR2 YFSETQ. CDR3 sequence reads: CASTAPSGSLETQYF. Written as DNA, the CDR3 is TGCGCCAGCACAGCACCGAGCGGGAGTTTGGAGACCCAGTACTTC.

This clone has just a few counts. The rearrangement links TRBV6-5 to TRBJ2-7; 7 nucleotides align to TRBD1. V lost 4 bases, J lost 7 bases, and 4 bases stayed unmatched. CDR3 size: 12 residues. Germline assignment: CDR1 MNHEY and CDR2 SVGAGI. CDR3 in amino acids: CASSSGGREQYF. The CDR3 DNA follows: TGTGCCAGCAGTTCAGGGGGAAGGGAGCAGTACTTC.

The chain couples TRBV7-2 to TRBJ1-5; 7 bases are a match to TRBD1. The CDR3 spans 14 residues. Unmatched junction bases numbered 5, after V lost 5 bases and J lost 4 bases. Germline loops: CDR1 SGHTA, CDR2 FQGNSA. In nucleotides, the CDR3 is TGTGCCAGCAGCCGGGACAGTTGGAATCAGCCCCAGCATTTT. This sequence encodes CASSRDSWNQPQHF.

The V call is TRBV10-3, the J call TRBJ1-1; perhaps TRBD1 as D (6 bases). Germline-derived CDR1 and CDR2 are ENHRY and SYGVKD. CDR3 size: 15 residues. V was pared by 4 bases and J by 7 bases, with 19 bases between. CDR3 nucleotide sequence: TGTGCCATCAGTGTTGGGGGCGCCCGGGTAGGTGAAGCTTTCTTT. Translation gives CAISVGGARVGEAFF.

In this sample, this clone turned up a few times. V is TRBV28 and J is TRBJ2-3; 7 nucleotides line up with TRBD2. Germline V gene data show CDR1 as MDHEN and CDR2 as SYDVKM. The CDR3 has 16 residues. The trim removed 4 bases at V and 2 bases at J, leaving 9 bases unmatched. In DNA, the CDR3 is TGTGCCAGCAGTTCGGGAGGCTCCCCCGCCACAGATACGCAGTATTTT. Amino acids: CASSSGGSPATDTQYF.

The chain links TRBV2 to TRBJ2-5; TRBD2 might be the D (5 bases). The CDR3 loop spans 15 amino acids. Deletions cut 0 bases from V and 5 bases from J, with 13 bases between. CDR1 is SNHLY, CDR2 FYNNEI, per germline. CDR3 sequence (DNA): TGTGCCAGCAGTGAAGCGAGGGCAGGTGGGGAGACCCAGTACTTC. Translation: CASSEARAGGETQYF.

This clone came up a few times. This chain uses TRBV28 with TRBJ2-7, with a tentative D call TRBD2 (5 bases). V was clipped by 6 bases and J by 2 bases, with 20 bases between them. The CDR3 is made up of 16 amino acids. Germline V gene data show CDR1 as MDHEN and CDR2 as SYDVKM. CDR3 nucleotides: TGTGCCAGCAGACTTGCGGTTCTGGGAGAAGCCTACGAGCAGTACTTC. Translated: CASRLAVLGEAYEQYF.

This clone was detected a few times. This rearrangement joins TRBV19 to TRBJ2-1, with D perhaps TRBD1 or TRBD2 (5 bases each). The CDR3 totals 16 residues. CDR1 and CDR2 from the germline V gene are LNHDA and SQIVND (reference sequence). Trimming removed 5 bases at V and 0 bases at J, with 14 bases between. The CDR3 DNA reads TGTGCCAGTAGTCCAAAACGGGGCGGCTCCTACAATGAGCAGTTCTTC. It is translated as CASSPKRGGSYNEQFF. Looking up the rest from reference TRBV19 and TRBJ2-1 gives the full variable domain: DGGITQSPKYLFRKEGQNVTLSCEQNLNHDAMYWYRQDPGQGLRLIYYSQIVNDFQKGDIAEGYSVSREKKESFPLTVTSAQKNPTAFYLCASSPKRGGSYNEQFFGPGTRLTVL.

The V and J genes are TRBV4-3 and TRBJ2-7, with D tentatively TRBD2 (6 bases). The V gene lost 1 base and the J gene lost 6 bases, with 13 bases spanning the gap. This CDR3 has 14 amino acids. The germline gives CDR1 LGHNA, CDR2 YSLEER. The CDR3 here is CASSQGGTSSEQYF. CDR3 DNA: TGCGCCAGCAGCCAAGGGGGGACTTCCAGCGAGCAGTACTTC.

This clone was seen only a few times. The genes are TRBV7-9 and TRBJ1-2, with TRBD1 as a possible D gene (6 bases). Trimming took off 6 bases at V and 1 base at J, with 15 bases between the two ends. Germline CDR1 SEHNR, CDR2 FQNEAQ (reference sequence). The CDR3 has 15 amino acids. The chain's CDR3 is CASRPIQGRNYGYTF. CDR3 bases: TGTGCCAGCAGACCTATACAGGGACGTAACTATGGCTACACCTTC.

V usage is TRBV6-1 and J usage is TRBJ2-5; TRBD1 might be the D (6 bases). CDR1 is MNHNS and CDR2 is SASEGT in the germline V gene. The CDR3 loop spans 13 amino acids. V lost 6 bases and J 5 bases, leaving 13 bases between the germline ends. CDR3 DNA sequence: TGTGCCAGCAGAGAGACAGGTCGGGAGACCCAGTACTTC. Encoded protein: CASRETGRETQYF.

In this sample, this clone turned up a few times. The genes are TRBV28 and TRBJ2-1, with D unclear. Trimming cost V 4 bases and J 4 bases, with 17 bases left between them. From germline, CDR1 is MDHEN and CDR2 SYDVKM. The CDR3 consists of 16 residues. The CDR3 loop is CASSSQEARIYNEQFF. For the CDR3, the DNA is TGTGCCAGCAGTTCCCAGGAAGCACGAATTTACAATGAGCAGTTCTTC.

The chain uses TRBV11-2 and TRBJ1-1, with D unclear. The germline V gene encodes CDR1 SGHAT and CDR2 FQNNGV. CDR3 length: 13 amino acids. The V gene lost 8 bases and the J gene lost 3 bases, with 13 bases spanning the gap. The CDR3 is CASSYKDHTEAFF. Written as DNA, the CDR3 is TGTGCCAGCTCCTACAAGGACCACACTGAAGCTTTCTTT.

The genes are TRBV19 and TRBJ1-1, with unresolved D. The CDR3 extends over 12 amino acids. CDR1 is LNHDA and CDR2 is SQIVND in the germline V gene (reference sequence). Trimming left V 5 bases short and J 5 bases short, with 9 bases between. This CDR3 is CASSALGTEAFF. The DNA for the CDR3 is TGTGCCAGTAGTGCGCTGGGAACTGAAGCTTTCTTT.

The CDR3 coding sequence is TGCAGCGTTGTAAGGACAGGGAACACTGAAGCTTTCTTT. Amino acids: CSVVRTGNTEAFF. The V call is TRBV29-1, the J call TRBJ1-1; 7 nucleotides line up with TRBD1. The J segment lost 1 base and the V segment lost 4 bases, leaving 3 bases of the junction unmatched. Germline lookup yields CDR1 SQVTM and CDR2 ANQGSEA. CDR3 size: 13 residues.